This T cell receptor beta chain is from a study of cytomegalovirus exposure and HLA in healthy donors. Overall study context: The approximately 130 validation repertoires matched the 600 to 700 first-cohort repertoires in platform, a later analysis reported.

J gave up 4 bases and V 6 bases, and 13 bases lay outside the gene matches. Germline V gene data show CDR1 as MNHEY and CDR2 as SMNVEV (reference sequence). CDR3 length equals 17 residues. About this clone: Its antigen is unknown.

The repertoire was sequenced with immunoSEQ multiplex PCR; TCRdb's copy has only in-frame clones and lacks some. The sample yields 50,000 to 65,000 clones, approximately 95% seen once. Regarding the study as a whole: Rarity held for most TCR sequences, but there were some public TCRs that occurred in many donors. The investigators catalogued under 200 TCR beta chains as cytomegalovirus-associated.

Material: PBMCs. The J gene is TRBJ1-1, the V gene TRBV27; TRBD1 agrees at 11 bases. The receptor's source is a woman aged 18-29 years in good health and CMV-seropositive. The CDR3: CASRIWGQGGWITEAFF. DNA of the CDR3: TGTGCCAGCAGAATATGGGGACAGGGGGGTTGGATCACTGAAGCTTTCTTT.